The rows below give T cell receptor beta chains drawn from one sample of a study of OX40 agonist ivuxolimab in advanced cancers. The repertoire was sequenced with immunoSEQ multiplex PCR; TCRdb's copy has only in-frame clones and lacks some. The data hold about 36,000 clones, with around 77% observed a single time. The sample in question was CD4+ or CD8+ T cells sorted from blood, obtained in a trial of the OX40 agonist ivuxolimab. These receptors were taken from an adult with an advanced solid tumor such as melanoma, head and neck, liver or kidney cancer. CDR3s include the opening cysteine and the closing phenylalanine or tryptophan. D genes are given only for firm matches. Expanded clones get a size class; other rows say once, few or many, or leave the size out.

NA	TRBV4-3	TRBJ2-5	NA	CASSQDWQGWYQETQYF	TGCGCCAGCAGCCAAGACTGGCAGGGATGGTACCAAGAGACCCAGTACTTC
once	TRBV5-1	TRBJ2-7	NA	CASSHDVQGLDEQYF	TGCGCCAGCAGCCACGACGTACAGGGTTTGGACGAGCAGTACTTC
few	TRBV7-8	TRBJ1-4	NA	CASSLETGPRLFF	TGTGCCAGCAGCTTAGAGACAGGACCGAGACTGTTTTTT
NA	TRBV9	TRBJ2-5	TRBD2	CASSPHPGLAGGPEETQYF	TGTGCCAGCAGCCCTCACCCGGGACTAGCGGGGGGGCCGGAAGAGACCCAGTACTTC
NA	TRBV30	TRBJ2-2	TRBD2	CAWSLGGRTGELFF	TGTGCCTGGAGTCTCGGGGGGAGGACCGGGGAGCTGTTTTTT
NA	TRBV19	TRBJ2-1	NA	CASSHGSGAYNEQFF	TGTGCCAGTAGCCACGGCAGCGGAGCGTACAATGAGCAGTTCTTC
NA	TRBV4-3	TRBJ2-5	NA	CASSQDRNSLETQYF	TGCGCCAGCAGCCAAGATAGGAATAGCCTGGAGACCCAGTACTTC
NA	TRBV4-1	TRBJ2-5	NA	CASSQVTSNRETQYF	TGCGCCAGCAGCCAAGTAACTAGCAATAGAGAGACCCAGTACTTC
NA	TRBV7-9	TRBJ2-3	NA	CASSSPLLRTQYF	TGTGCCAGCAGCTCTCCCCTACTACGTACGCAGTATTTT
NA	TRBV6-6	TRBJ2-7	TRBD1	CASRTGTGGYEQYF	TGTGCCAGCAGAACCGGGACAGGAGGTTACGAGCAGTACTTC
NA	TRBV5-6	TRBJ1-2	TRBD1	CASSFRDSGLGNYGYTF	TGTGCCAGCAGCTTCCGGGACAGCGGTTTAGGGAACTATGGCTACACCTTC
NA	TRBV5-6	TRBJ2-1	NA	CASSFVSGEQFF	TGTGCCAGCAGCTTCGTTTCAGGTGAGCAGTTCTTC
NA	TRBV29-1	TRBJ2-7	TRBD1	CSAETGGYEQYF	TGCAGCGCCGAGACAGGGGGGTACGAGCAGTACTTC
NA	TRBV5-6	TRBJ2-1	NA	CASSSAYYNEQFF	TGTGCCAGCAGCTCCGCCTACTACAATGAGCAGTTCTTC
NA	TRBV11-1	TRBJ2-5	NA	CASSLRGTQETQYF	TGTGCCAGCAGCTTAAGGGGGACGCAAGAGACCCAGTACTTC
NA	TRBV7-6	TRBJ2-3	NA	CASSLAGADTQYF	TGTGCCAGCAGCTTAGCTGGGGCGGATACGCAGTATTTT
NA	TRBV28	TRBJ2-7	NA	CASSLPPPGAYEQYF	TGTGCCAGCAGCCTACCTCCGCCAGGAGCCTACGAGCAGTACTTC